Sequencing of this TCR beta chain was carried out in a study of early T cells in non-severe SARS-CoV-2 infection. Individual cDNA molecules carried attached unique molecular identifiers. One entry per CDR3 protein results from TCRdb running MiXCR on the 5' RACE reads. This sample has tens of thousands of distinct CDR3 sequences, with around 8% found just once. CDR1 and CDR2 (germline): SGHNT, YYREEE (reference sequence). With 3 bases clipped from V and 4 bases from J, the junction kept 11 bases outside the gene matches. The CDR3 extends over 16 amino acids. The specimen sequenced was whole blood. This sequence originates from an adult who was a healthcare worker with PCR-confirmed SARS-CoV-2 infection or an uninfected control (not recorded which). The genes are TRBV5-4 and TRBJ2-3, with 7 nucleotides matching TRBD2. The CDR3 here is CASSSLSGLGADTQYF. The CDR3 bases are TGTGCCAGCAGCTCCCTTAGCGGGTTGGGGGCAGATACGCAGTATTTT. Based on the CDR3 plus reference TRBV5-4 and TRBJ2-3, the full variable domain is ETGVTQSPTHLIKTRGQQVTLRCSSQSGHNTVSWYQQALGQGPQFIFQYYREEENGRGNFPPRFSGLQFPNYSSELNVNALELDDSALYLCASSSLSGLGADTQYFGPGTRLTVL.